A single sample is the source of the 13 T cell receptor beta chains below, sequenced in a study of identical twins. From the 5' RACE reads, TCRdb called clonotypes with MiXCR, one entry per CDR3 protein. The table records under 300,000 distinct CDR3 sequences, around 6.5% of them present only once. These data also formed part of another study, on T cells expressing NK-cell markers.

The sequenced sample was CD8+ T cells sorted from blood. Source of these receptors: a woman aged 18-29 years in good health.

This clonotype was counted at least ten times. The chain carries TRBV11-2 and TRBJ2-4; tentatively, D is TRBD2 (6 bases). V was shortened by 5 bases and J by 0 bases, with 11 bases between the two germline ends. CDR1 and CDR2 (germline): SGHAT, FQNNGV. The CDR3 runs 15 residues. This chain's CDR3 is CASSPLAVAKNIQYF. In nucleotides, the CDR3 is TGTGCCAGCAGCCCTTTAGCGGTAGCCAAAAACATTCAGTACTTC. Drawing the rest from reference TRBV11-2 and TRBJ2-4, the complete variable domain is EAGVAQSPRYKIIEKRQSVAFWCNPISGHATLYWYQQILGQGPKLLIQFQNNGVVDDSQLPKDRFSAERLKGVDSTLKIQPAKLEDSAVYLCASSPLAVAKNIQYFGAGTRLSVL.

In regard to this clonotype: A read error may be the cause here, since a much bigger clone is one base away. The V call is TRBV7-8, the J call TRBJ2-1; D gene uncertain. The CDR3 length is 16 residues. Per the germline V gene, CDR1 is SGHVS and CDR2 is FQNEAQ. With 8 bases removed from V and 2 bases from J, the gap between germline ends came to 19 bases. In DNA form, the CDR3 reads TGTGCCAGCGGCACCTACCGACGGGCCGCCTACAATGAGCAGTTCTTC. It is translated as CASGTYRRAAYNEQFF. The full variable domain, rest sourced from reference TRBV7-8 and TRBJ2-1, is GAGVSQSPRYKVAKRGQDVALRCDPISGHVSLFWYQQALGQGPEFLTYFQNEAQLDKSGLPSDRFFAERPEGSVSTLKIQRTQQEDSAVYLCASGTYRRAAYNEQFFGPGTRLTVL.

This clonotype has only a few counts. This CDR3 is CASSLVGPAEAFF. The CDR3, as DNA: TGTGCCAGCAGCTTAGTAGGGCCGGCTGAAGCTTTCTTT. This rearrangement joins TRBV11-2 to TRBJ1-1; D is unclear. V was pared by 1 base and J by 6 bases, with 9 bases between. Germline V CDR1 and CDR2: SGHAT, FQNNGV. CDR3 size: 13 residues.

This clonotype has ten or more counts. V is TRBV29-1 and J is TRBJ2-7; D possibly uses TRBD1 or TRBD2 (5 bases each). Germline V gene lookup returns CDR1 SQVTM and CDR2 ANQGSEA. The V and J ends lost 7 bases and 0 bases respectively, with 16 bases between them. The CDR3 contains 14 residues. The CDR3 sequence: CSAYGTDSSYEQYF. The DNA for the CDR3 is TGCAGCGCCTACGGGACGGATAGCTCCTACGAGCAGTACTTC.

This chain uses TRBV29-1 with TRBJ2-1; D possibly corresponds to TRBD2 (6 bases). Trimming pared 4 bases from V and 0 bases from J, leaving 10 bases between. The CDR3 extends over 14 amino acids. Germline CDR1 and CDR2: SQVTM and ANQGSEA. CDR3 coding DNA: TGCAGCGTTGCGGGAGAGGCCTCCTACAATGAGCAGTTCTTC. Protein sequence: CSVAGEASYNEQFF.

The CDR3 bases are TGTGCCAGCCTCGCCCAATATCAGCCCCAGCATTTT. It specifies CASLAQYQPQHF. V gene TRBV18 combines with J gene TRBJ1-5; no firm D call. The germline V and J ends were trimmed by 8 bases and 5 bases, with 10 bases remaining between them. Germline loops: CDR1 KGHSH, CDR2 LQKENI. The CDR3 sequence is 12 residues long.

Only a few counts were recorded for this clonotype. The CDR3 DNA reads as TGTGCCAGCAGCTTAACGGTAACGGGAGCCTCCTACGAGCAGTACTTC. It codes for CASSLTVTGASYEQYF. The chain employs TRBV7-9 and TRBJ2-7; TRBD2 might be the D (6 bases). Germline V gives CDR1 SEHNR, CDR2 FQNEAQ (reference sequence). The V and J ends lost 2 bases and 0 bases respectively, with 14 bases between them. The CDR3 consists of 16 residues.

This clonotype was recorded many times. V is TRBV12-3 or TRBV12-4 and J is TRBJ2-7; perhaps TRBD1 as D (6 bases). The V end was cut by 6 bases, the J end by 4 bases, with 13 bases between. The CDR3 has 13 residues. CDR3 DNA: TGTGCCAGCAGCCCAGGACAGTTATACGAGCAGTACTTC. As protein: CASSPGQLYEQYF.

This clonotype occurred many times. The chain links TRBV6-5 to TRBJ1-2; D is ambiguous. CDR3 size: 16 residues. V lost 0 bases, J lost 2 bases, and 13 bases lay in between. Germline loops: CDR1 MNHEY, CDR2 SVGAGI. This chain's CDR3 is CASSYSRLPGNYGYTF. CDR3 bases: TGTGCCAGCAGTTACTCACGGTTACCGGGAAACTATGGCTACACCTTC.

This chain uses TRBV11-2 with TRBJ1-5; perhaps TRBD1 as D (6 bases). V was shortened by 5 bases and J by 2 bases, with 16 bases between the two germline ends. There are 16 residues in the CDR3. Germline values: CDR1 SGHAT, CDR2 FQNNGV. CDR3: CASSQNGGRRNQPQHF. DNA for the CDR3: TGTGCCAGCAGCCAAAATGGGGGCCGGCGCAATCAGCCCCAGCATTTT.

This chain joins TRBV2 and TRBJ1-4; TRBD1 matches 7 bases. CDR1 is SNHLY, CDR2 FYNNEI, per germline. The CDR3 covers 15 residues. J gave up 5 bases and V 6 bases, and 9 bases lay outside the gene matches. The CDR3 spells CASRERQGVNEKLFF. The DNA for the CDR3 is TGTGCCAGCAGGGAGAGACAGGGAGTGAATGAAAAACTGTTTTTT.

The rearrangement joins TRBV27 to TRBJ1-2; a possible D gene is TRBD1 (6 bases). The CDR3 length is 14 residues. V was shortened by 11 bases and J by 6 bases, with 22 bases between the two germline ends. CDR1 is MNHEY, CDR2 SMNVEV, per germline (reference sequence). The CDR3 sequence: CAYRWSGVVDGYTF. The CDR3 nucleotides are TGTGCCTACCGCTGGTCAGGGGTAGTGGATGGCTACACCTTC.

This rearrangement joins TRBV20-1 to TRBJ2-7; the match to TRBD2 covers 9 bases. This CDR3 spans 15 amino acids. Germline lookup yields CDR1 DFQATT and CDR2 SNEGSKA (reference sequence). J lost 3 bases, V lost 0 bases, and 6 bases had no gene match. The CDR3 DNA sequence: TGCAGTGCTAGAGATAAGCAGCGGGGGGTCTACGAGCAGTACTTC. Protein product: CSARDKQRGVYEQYF.